This T cell receptor beta chain was sequenced during a study of blood T cell repertoires in COVID-19. About the study: Collection of acute and convalescent COVID-19 samples took place in the United States, Italy and Spain.

Clinical histories supplied by participants themselves formed the basis of cohort assignment. All recovered Cohort 3 donors got two negative PCRs, got clearance, or saw symptom resolution. The CDR3 extends over 16 amino acids. Trimming shortened V by 3 bases and J by 0 bases, and 12 bases separated the two germline ends. Germline V lookup: CDR1 KGHSH, CDR2 LQKENI. The table came from immunoSEQ multiplex PCR; TCRdb's copy has only in-frame clones and leaves some out. The table records under 200,000 clones, almost 85% of them present only once. The chain uses TRBV18 and TRBJ1-3; tentative D call: TRBD1 (5 bases). Sequenced sample: PBMCs or T cells enriched from blood (not recorded which). The clonotype comes from a man in his fifties who had recovered from COVID-19. The CDR3 bases are TGTGCCAGCTCACCCTCGACAGCCAGCTCTGGAAACACCATATATTTT. It yields the protein CASSPSTASSGNTIYF.